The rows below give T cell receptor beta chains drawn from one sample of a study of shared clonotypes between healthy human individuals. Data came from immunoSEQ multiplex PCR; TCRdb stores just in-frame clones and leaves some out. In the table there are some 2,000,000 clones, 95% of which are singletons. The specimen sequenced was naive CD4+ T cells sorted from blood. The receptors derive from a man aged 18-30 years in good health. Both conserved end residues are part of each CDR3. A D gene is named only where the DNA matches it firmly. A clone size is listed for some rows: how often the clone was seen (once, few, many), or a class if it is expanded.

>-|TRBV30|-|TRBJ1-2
TGTGCCTGGACCGAGGGAACTAACTATGGCTACACCTTC
CAWTEGTNYGYTF
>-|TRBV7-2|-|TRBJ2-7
TGTGCCAGCAGCTTAATTCTGGACTACGAGCAGTACTTC
CASSLILDYEQYF
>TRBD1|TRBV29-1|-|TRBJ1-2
TGCAGCGCCAGACAGGGCGTTAACTATGGCTACACCTTC
CSARQGVNYGYTF
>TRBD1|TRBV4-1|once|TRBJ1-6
TGCGCCAGCAGCCAAGTGTCGGGACAGGGGTATTCACCCCTCCACTTT
CASSQVSGQGYSPLHF
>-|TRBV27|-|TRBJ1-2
TGTGCCAGCAGTTTCTTTCGAAAGGGGGAGAACTATGGCTACACCTTC
CASSFFRKGENYGYTF
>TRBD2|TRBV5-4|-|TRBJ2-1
TGTGCCAGCAGCTTGGGGACTAGCGGGAACAATGAGCAGTTCTTC
CASSLGTSGNNEQFF
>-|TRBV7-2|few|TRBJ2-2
TGTGCCAGCAGCTTGGGGAACACCGGGGAGCTGTTTTTT
CASSLGNTGELFF
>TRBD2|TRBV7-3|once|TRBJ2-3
TGTGCCAGCAGCGCCGGGACTAGCGGGGGGCCAGATACGCAGTATTTT
CASSAGTSGGPDTQYF
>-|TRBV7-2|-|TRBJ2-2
TGTGCCAGCAGCCCCCGACCACGGGCCTCGGTGTTTTTT
CASSPRPRASVFF
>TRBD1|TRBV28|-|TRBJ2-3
TGTGCCAGCAGTTTTGGGACAGGGTTCACAGATACGCAGTATTTT
CASSFGTGFTDTQYF
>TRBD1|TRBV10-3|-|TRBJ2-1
TGTGCCATCGGGACCGGGACAGACAATGAGCAGTTCTTC
CAIGTGTDNEQFF
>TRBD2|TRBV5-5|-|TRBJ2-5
TGTGCCAGCAGCTTGGGGCGGGAGGAGACCCAGTACTTC
CASSLGREETQYF
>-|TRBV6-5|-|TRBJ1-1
TGTGCCAGCAGACGGACAGACACTGAAGCTTTCTTT
CASRRTDTEAFF
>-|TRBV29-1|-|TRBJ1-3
TGCAGCGTTGGCCGGAGCTCTGGAAACACCATATATTTT
CSVGRSSGNTIYF
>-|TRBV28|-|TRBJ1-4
TGTGCCAGTGGATCGGGGGGGATGGGTAATGAAAAACTGTTTTTT
CASGSGGMGNEKLFF
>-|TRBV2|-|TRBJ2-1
TGTGCCAGCAGTGGAACTGGATACAATGAGCAGTTCTTC
CASSGTGYNEQFF
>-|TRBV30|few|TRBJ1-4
TGTGCCTGGAGTGTTGGGGGAGGGGGTGAAAAACTGTTTTTT
CAWSVGGGGEKLFF
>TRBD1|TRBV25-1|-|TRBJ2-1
TGTGCCAGCAGTGAATCCGGCAGGGGGCGAGGCAATGAGCAGTTCTTC
CASSESGRGRGNEQFF
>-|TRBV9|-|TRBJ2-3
TGTGCCAGCAGCGCTGTCGGGTCTAGCACAGATACGCAGTATTTT
CASSAVGSSTDTQYF
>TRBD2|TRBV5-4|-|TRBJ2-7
TGTGCCAGCAGCCCAACTCGGACTAGCGGGGGAAGCAGCTCCTACGAGCAGTACTTC
CASSPTRTSGGSSSYEQYF
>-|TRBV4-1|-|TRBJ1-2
TGCGCCAGCAGCCAAGTATTCCCGGTGCCTTATGGCTACACCTTC
CASSQVFPVPYGYTF
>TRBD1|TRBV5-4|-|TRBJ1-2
TGTGCCAGCAGCTCCAGGGACAGTTCCGATCGTTATGGCTACACCTTC
CASSSRDSSDRYGYTF
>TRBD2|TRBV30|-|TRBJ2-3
TGTGCCTCCCGGACTAGCGGGGGCACAGATACGCAGTATTTT
CASRTSGGTDTQYF
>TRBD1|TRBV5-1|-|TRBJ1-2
TGCGCCAGCAGCTCTGATTATCCGGGACAGGGACATGGCTACACCTTC
CASSSDYPGQGHGYTF
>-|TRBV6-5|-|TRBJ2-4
TGTGCCAGCAGTTACAGCCAGGGACTAGCCAAAAACATTCAGTACTTC
CASSYSQGLAKNIQYF
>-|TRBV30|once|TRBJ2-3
TGTGCCTGGAGTGTCTCCGATACGCAGTATTTT
CAWSVSDTQYF
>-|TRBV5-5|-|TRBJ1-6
TGTGCCAGCAGCTTGGGACTGAATAATTCACCCCTCCACTTT
CASSLGLNNSPLHF
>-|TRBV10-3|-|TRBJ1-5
TGTGCCATCAGTGAGTCGGTGGGTCAGCCCCAGCATTTT
CAISESVGQPQHF
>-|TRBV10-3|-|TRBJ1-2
TGTGCCATCAGTGCGACAGCTAACTATGGCTACACCTTC
CAISATANYGYTF
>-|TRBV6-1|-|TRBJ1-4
TGTGCCAGCAACCGGGGGCCAACTAATGAAAAACTGTTTTTT
CASNRGPTNEKLFF
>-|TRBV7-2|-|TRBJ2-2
TGTGCCAGCAACAGGGACAACACCGGGGAGCTGTTTTTT
CASNRDNTGELFF
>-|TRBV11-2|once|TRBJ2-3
TGTGCCAGCAGCTTAGCGGGAGTGGCGGATACGCAGTATTTT
CASSLAGVADTQYF
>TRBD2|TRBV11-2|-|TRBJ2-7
TGTGCCAGCAGCTTGTGGGGACTAGCGGGGAGCTCCTACGAGCAGTACTTC
CASSLWGLAGSSYEQYF
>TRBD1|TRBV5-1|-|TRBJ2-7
TGCGCCAGCAGCTTGCGGACAGGCTACGAGCAGTACTTC
CASSLRTGYEQYF
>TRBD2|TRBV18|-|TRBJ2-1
TGTGCCAGCTCACCCCCGGGGCGGGAGGGCCTCCACAATGAGCAGTTCTTC
CASSPPGREGLHNEQFF
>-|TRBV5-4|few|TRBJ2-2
TGTGCCAGCAGCTTGGCCAGGGGCACCGGGGAGCTGTTTTTT
CASSLARGTGELFF
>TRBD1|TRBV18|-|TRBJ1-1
TGTGCCAGCTTTCCCGCGCCCTTGACAGGGGGCTTGGCGGAAGCTTTCTTT
CASFPAPLTGGLAEAFF
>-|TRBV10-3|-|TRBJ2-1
TGTGCCATCAAGAGGGAGTTGATGGATGAGCAGTTCTTC
CAIKRELMDEQFF
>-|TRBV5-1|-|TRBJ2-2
TGCGCCAGCAGCTGGACGACAACGAACACCGGGGAGCTGTTTTTT
CASSWTTTNTGELFF
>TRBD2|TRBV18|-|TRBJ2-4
TGTGCCAGCTCCCCGCGGACTAGCGGGGGGACATTAGCCAAAAACATTCAGTACTTC
CASSPRTSGGTLAKNIQYF
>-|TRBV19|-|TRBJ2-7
TGTGCCAGTAGTAGGCTGGGCCAAGAGCAGTACTTC
CASSRLGQEQYF
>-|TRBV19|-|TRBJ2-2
TGTGCCAGTAGTATAGGAGTTACCGGGGAGCTGTTTTTT
CASSIGVTGELFF
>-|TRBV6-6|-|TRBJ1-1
TGTGCCATAGTTCGTACCGGGACTGGGAACACTGAAGCTTTCTTT
CAIVRTGTGNTEAFF
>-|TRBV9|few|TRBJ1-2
TGTGCCAGCAGCGTAGCAGGGGAGGTTTCCTATGGCTACACCTTC
CASSVAGEVSYGYTF
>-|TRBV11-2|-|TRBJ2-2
TGTGCCAGCAGCTTAGATCAGGGAACCGGGGAGCTGTTTTTT
CASSLDQGTGELFF
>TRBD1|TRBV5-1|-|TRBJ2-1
TGCGCCAGCAGCTTCGGACAGGGATACAATGAGCAGTTCTTC
CASSFGQGYNEQFF
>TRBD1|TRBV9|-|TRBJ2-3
TGTGCCAGCAGCGTAGGGGGACAGGCCCCCACAGATACGCAGTATTTT
CASSVGGQAPTDTQYF
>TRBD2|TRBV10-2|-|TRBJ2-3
TGCGCCAGCTTCGGACTAGCGGGTAGAGATACGCAGTATTTT
CASFGLAGRDTQYF
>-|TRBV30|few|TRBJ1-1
TGTGCCTGGAGTGGGGTAGGAAGGTGGACTGAAGCTTTCTTT
CAWSGVGRWTEAFF
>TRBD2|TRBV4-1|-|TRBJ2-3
TGCGCCAGCAGCCCAACCCGGGACTACACAGATACGCAGTATTTT
CASSPTRDYTDTQYF
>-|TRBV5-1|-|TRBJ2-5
TGCGCCAGCAGCTTGGTCTCGGGTAGCCAAGAGACCCAGTACTTC
CASSLVSGSQETQYF
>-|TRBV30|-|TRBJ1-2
TGTGCCTGGAGTATTGGGAGTGGCTACACCTTC
CAWSIGSGYTF
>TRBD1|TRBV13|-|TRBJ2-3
TGTGCCAGCAGCTCTAGAGGGACAGGGAAAACGGATACGCAGTATTTT
CASSSRGTGKTDTQYF
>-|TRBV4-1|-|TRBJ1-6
TGCGCCAGCAGCCAAGAGGGGGATTCACCCCTCCACTTT
CASSQEGDSPLHF
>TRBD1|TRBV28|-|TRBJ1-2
TGTGCCAGCAGTTCGACAGGGGAAAACTATGGCTACACCTTC
CASSSTGENYGYTF
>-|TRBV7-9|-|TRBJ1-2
TGTGCCAGCACCCGGAGTTATGGCTACACCTTC
CASTRSYGYTF